This TCR beta chain comes out of a study of blood T cell repertoires in COVID-19 (dated by TCRdb to about 2020). Study-wide context: Collaborator samples came from the United States, Italy and Spain and covered acute and convalescent phases of COVID-19. The prospective study material was composed of cDNA or gDNA derived from T cells, B-cell-depleted T cells, or PBMCs. Deeply sampled blood TCRbeta repertoires from subjects exposed to, actively infected with, or recovered from COVID-19 were included in the dataset. A freely available public database, intended as a resource for researchers studying the immune response to SARS-CoV-2, is where the repertoires were released. Samples came from the ongoing ImmuneRACE study (first 160 participants) plus 1,254 subjects from 6 global collaborators. A de-identified subject ID, COVID-19 status, age in years and sex were almost always included in the sample metadata. Where available, HLA class I and class II types were taken from metadata supplied by the sample provider and were not determined by assay-based typing.

Broad study findings and their caveats: The quantity of clinical and demographic metadata differed by source and by participant and was supplied without curation.

TCRbeta CDR3 regions were amplified from genomic DNA using the immunoSEQ Assay, a bias-controlled multiplex PCR. The study's own analysis went as follows. The number of nucleated cells in each sample was estimated from the amplification of reference gene primers within the assay. Sequence reads were collapsed and filtered to measure the absolute abundance of every unique TCRbeta CDR3 rearrangement. Productive Simpson clonality was computed per sample as the square root of Simpson's diversity index over productive rearrangements. Sourced from immuneACCESS, this table was stored by TCRdb with only in-frame sequences that have V and J called. A share of the clones is absent; for the studies checked, an unresolved V gene accounts for under half, and the remainder has no known explanation. The DNA gave D and trimming, while V, J and clone size come from that table. This sample comprises about 50,000 clones, around nine tenths of them detected only once. Of the sample, about 3.9% is held by the ten largest clones.

Worth noting for this clone: The specificity of this receptor is unknown. Base-call qualities are not available, and no considerably larger clone is one nucleotide away.

Collaborating institutions collected whole blood in K2EDTA tubes following their own protocols. For TCRbeta analysis, collaborators shipped samples in one of three forms: frozen whole blood, isolated PBMCs, or DNA extracted from either of those sample types. The CDR3 has 18 amino acids, counting the end cysteine and phenylalanine. The DNA shown is the 54-base CDR3, in frame from base 1. Trimming accounts for 0 bases at V and 4 bases at J, while the number of junction bases matched to no gene is 12. In the germline V gene (reference sequence), CDR1 corresponds to LGHDT and CDR2 to YNNKEL. The sample was peripheral blood. The rearrangement combines TRBV3-1 (or the pseudogene TRBV3-2) with TRBJ1-2; TRBD1 agrees with 9 junctional bases. The sequence derives from a human donor in a cohort sampled during active COVID-19. The CDR3 in this case is CASSQDLVSGQGAYGYTF. The DNA sequence follows: TGTGCCAGCAGCCAAGATTTAGTGTCGGGACAGGGAGCCTATGGCTACACCTTC.